This TCR beta chain was identified in a study of cytomegalovirus exposure and HLA in healthy donors. A multiplex PCR was run with 60 Vbeta primers and 13 Jbeta primers. The protocol was immunoSEQ multiplex PCR, while the TCRdb copy is restricted to in-frame clones and leaves out a portion. This specimen shows about 210,000 clones; the ten leading clones hold roughly 0.89%. V dropped 3 bases and J dropped 0 bases, with 12 bases sitting between them. This CDR3 has 16 amino acids. Germline assignment: CDR1 MNHEY and CDR2 SVGAGI. The chain carries TRBV6-5 and TRBJ1-3; D uncertain. Sequencing was carried out using PBMCs. The TCR comes from a woman aged 25 to 39 in good health and CMV-seropositive. The DNA of the CDR3 is TGTGCCAGCAGTTATACGTTTCTGGCCTCTGGAAACACCATATATTTT. Translation: CASSYTFLASGNTIYF.